These 17 T cell receptor beta chains were sequenced from one sample in a study of cytomegalovirus exposure and HLA in healthy donors. PCR primers comprised 60 Vbeta and 13 Jbeta primers. Here immunoSEQ multiplex PCR was the method, and the copy in TCRdb shows in-frame clones only, minus some. Altogether 60,000 to 90,000 clones are present, approximately 82% being singletons, with the ten largest covering around 18%. The material sequenced was PBMCs. Receptors were obtained from a man aged 65-85 years in good health and CMV-seropositive.

Written as DNA, the CDR3 is TGCGCCAGCAAAAGTGAGGAAAAACTGTTTTTT. Protein sequence: CASKSEEKLFF. The chain combines TRBV10-2 with TRBJ1-4; no reliable D call. Trimming left V 7 bases short and J 8 bases short, with 8 bases between. This CDR3 comprises 11 residues. Germline V gene lookup returns CDR1 WSHSY and CDR2 SAAADI.

This clone came up once. This chain uses TRBV28 with TRBJ1-2; the match to TRBD1 covers 7 bases. The V gene end was trimmed by 5 bases and the J gene end by 5 bases; junction bases not matched to a gene: 11. The germline gives CDR1 MDHEN, CDR2 SYDVKM. CDR3 length: 15 amino acids. CDR3 DNA: TGTGCCAGCAGTGACGGACAGGCCTCGGGTTATGGCTACACCTTC. Translation: CASSDGQASGYGYTF.

This clone has more than one count but fewer than ten. The chain carries TRBV5-8 and TRBJ1-5; no clear D gene. Germline V lookup: CDR1 SGHTS, CDR2 YDEGEE. This CDR3 spans 17 amino acids. Trimming took 1 base from V and 0 from J, leaving 14 bases between them. The CDR3 DNA reads TGTGCCAGCAGCTTGTCCGGGAACAGCGATAGCAATCAGCCCCAGCATTTT. Protein product: CASSLSGNSDSNQPQHF.

The J gene is TRBJ2-1, the V gene TRBV6-6; 11 bases are shared with TRBD1. This CDR3 is 16 amino acids long. Trimming cost V 4 bases and J 2 bases; bases outside gene matches: 4. Germline assignment: CDR1 MNHNY and CDR2 SVGAGI (reference sequence). The CDR3 nucleotides are TGTGCCAGCAGTTCCCCGGGACAGGGGGCCTACAATGAGCAGTTCTTC. Translation: CASSSPGQGAYNEQFF.

V and J are TRBV5-1 and TRBJ2-5; 8 bases are a match to TRBD2. Germline loops: CDR1 SGHRS, CDR2 YFSETQ. V shed 0 bases and J 5 bases; nucleotides not matched to a gene: 12. This CDR3 has 17 amino acids. The CDR3 nucleotides read TGCGCCAGCAGCTTGGCCCCAGCGGGAGCGGTCGGGGAGACCCAGTACTTC. Translating it yields CASSLAPAGAVGETQYF.

This clone was seen a handful of times. V usage is TRBV29-1 and J usage is TRBJ2-5; weak D call: TRBD1 (5 bases). Trimming shortened V by 3 bases and J by 2 bases, and 7 bases separated the two germline ends. This CDR3 is 12 amino acids long. The germline CDR1 and CDR2 sequences are SQVTM and ANQGSEA. In nucleotides, the CDR3 is TGCAGCGTTGAGAAGGGGCAAGAGACCCAGTACTTC. It codes for CSVEKGQETQYF.

The rearrangement links TRBV7-8 to TRBJ2-1; D may be TRBD2 (6 bases). CDR1 and CDR2 (germline): SGHVS, FQNEAQ. The CDR3 length is 15 residues. The ends were cut back, 5 bases at V and 9 bases at J, with 20 bases in the middle. In DNA, the CDR3 is TGTGCCAGCAGCACCGGCGGGGCTCGGTCTGGTGAGCAGTTCTTC. Protein sequence: CASSTGGARSGEQFF.

This sequence joins TRBV5-1 and TRBJ2-1; 8 bases line up with TRBD2. V lost 0 bases to trimming and J lost 6 bases; unmatched junction nucleotides: 8. This CDR3 has 16 amino acids. Germline loops: CDR1 SGHRS, CDR2 YFSETQ. The CDR3 is CASSLVLGLALNEQFF. The CDR3 region has the DNA TGCGCCAGCAGCTTGGTTCTAGGACTAGCCCTCAATGAGCAGTTCTTC. The complete variable domain, with remaining parts taken from reference TRBV5-1 and TRBJ2-1, reads KAGVTQTPRYLIKTRGQQVTLSCSPISGHRSVSWYQQTPGQGLQFLFEYFSETQRNKGNFPGRFSGRQFSNSRSEMNVSTLELGDSALYLCASSLVLGLALNEQFFGPGTRLTVL.

The V gene is TRBV10-3, the J gene TRBJ1-6; D gene uncertain. Germline CDR1 reads ENHRY; CDR2 reads SYGVKD. The CDR3 totals 14 residues. V lost 6 bases and J lost 9, with 15 bases in between. The CDR3 here is CAISPEGYGSPLHF. The CDR3 nucleotides read TGTGCCATCAGCCCGGAGGGCTACGGTTCACCCCTCCACTTT.

This clone was found a few times. The rearrangement links TRBV2 to TRBJ1-5; D gene uncertain. V dropped 6 bases and J dropped 2 bases, with 11 bases sitting between them. The CDR3 is made up of 14 amino acids. Germline CDR1 is SNHLY and CDR2 is FYNNEI. The CDR3, as DNA: TGTGCCAGCAGGGAGGGATCGGGCAATCAGCCCCAGCATTTT. Translating gives CASREGSGNQPQHF. The whole variable domain, filled in from reference TRBV2 and TRBJ1-5, reads EPEVTQTPSHQVTQMGQEVILRCVPISNHLYFYWYRQILGQKVEFLVSFYNNEISEKSEIFDDQFSVERPDGSNFTLKIRSTKLEDSAMYFCASREGSGNQPQHFGDGTRLSIL.

The V gene is TRBV7-2, the J gene TRBJ2-3; 9 nucleotides align to TRBD2. The germline gives CDR1 SGHTA, CDR2 FQGNSA. Trimming took 1 base from V and 4 from J; bases not matched to a gene: 6. The CDR3 runs to 16 residues. This CDR3 is CASSLDSGGSSDTQYF. In nucleotides, the CDR3 is TGTGCCAGCAGCTTAGATAGCGGGGGCTCCTCAGATACGCAGTATTTT.

Only a few counts were recorded for this clone. This chain uses TRBV10-3 with TRBJ2-2; 12 bases are a match to TRBD2. The CDR3 is 17 amino acids. Trimming at V came to 7 bases and at J to 4 bases, leaving 10 bases not matched to a gene. Germline assignment: CDR1 ENHRY and CDR2 SYGVKD. Here the CDR3 DNA reads TGTGCCATCAACCCTAGCGGGGGGGTCCGGGGCACCGGGGAGCTGTTTTTT. It specifies CAINPSGGVRGTGELFF.

The chain has TRBV4-1 and TRBJ2-7; D is perhaps TRBD2 (6 bases). The V end lost 1 base, the J end lost 3 bases, and 16 bases lay between the germline ends. Germline V lookup: CDR1 MGHRA, CDR2 YSYEKL. This CDR3 is built from 16 residues. In DNA, the CDR3 is TGCGCCAGCAGCCAAGGGGACTTGGGGCAGGACTACGAGCAGTACTTC. Protein sequence: CASSQGDLGQDYEQYF.

The genes are TRBV5-1 and TRBJ2-3; 14 bases align to TRBD2. The germline CDR1 and CDR2 sequences are SGHRS and YFSETQ. J lost 4 bases, V lost 3 bases, and 7 bases had no gene match. This CDR3 has 17 residues. The CDR3 loop is CASSSRLAGGLADTQYF. Written as DNA, the CDR3 is TGCGCCAGCAGCTCTCGACTAGCGGGAGGGTTGGCAGATACGCAGTATTTT.

The chain uses TRBV6-5 and TRBJ2-5; 12 bases agree with TRBD1. From germline, CDR1 is MNHEY and CDR2 SVGAGI. The V gene end was trimmed by 2 bases and the J gene end by 5 bases; junction bases not matched to a gene: 6. The CDR3 extends over 16 amino acids. The CDR3 bases are TGTGCCAGCAGTTACGGGACAGGGGGCGCAGGGGAGACCCAGTACTTC. It encodes CASSYGTGGAGETQYF.

This chain connects TRBV5-1 to TRBJ2-7; TRBD2 agrees at 9 bases. CDR3 length: 14 amino acids. With 4 bases clipped from V and 3 bases from J, the junction kept 5 bases outside the gene matches. Germline V gives CDR1 SGHRS, CDR2 YFSETQ. The CDR3 DNA sequence: TGCGCCAGCAGCATGACTAGCGGAAACTACGAGCAGTACTTC. It encodes CASSMTSGNYEQYF.

The chain combines TRBV6-5 with TRBJ2-4, with TRBD2 matching over 14 bases. The germline V gene has CDR1 MNHEY and CDR2 SVGAGI. The CDR3 totals 15 residues. V trimming: 8 bases; J trimming: 13 bases; junction bases outside the gene matches: 13. The CDR3: CASCLSGLAGEVQYF. The CDR3, as DNA: TGTGCCAGCTGTCTGTCGGGACTAGCGGGAGAAGTCCAGTACTTC.